The sequence of this T cell receptor (beta chain) was determined in a study of T cell repertoires in cytomegalovirus infection. Study summary: HLA-B-restricted CMV epitopes that are well studied were used alongside recently identified HLA-C-restricted ones. Matching HLA type and CMV infection were both indicated by public TCR beta signatures.

TCRdb re-called the reads with MiXCR, one entry per CDR3 protein. The sample shows about 740,000 distinct CDR3 sequences, roughly 36% of them seen only once. Study results and limitations: Based on cumulative public TCR beta family frequency, carriers of CMV plus the relevant HLA were identified. What dominated the ex vivo response were HLA-C-restricted CMV-specific TCR beta clonotypes.

The V and J ends lost 3 bases and 7 bases respectively, with 15 bases between them. Germline CDR1 SGHTA, CDR2 FQGNSA. The CDR3 loop spans 15 amino acids. This clonotype was seen a few times. Its target is unknown. Sequenced material: cultured PBMCs, taken from culture after CMV antigen stimulation. The gene calls are TRBV7-2 and TRBJ2-2, with D perhaps TRBD2 (6 bases). This clonotype was sampled from a human donor in good health (CMV status not recorded). Some clones in this sample may be carry-over from other donors' samples. The CDR3 region is CASSFRVRGGGELFF. CDR3 sequence (DNA): TGTGCCAGCAGCTTTCGGGTTCGGGGAGGCGGGGAGCTGTTTTTT. The full variable domain, completed using reference TRBV7-2 and TRBJ2-2, is GAGVSQSPSNKVTEKGKDVELRCDPISGHTALYWYRQSLGQGLEFLIYFQGNSAPDKSGLPSDRFSAERTGGSVSTLTIQRTQQEDSAVYLCASSFRVRGGGELFFGEGSRLTVL.